These 23 T cell receptor beta chains were all obtained from the same sample, sequenced in a study of regulatory T cells in long-lasting Graves disease. CDR3-region Arm-PCR and iRepertoire HTBI primers produced the TCR beta libraries. TCRdb processed the multiplex PCR reads anew with MiXCR; each CDR3 protein has one entry. The sample comprises more than 350,000 distinct CDR3 sequences, 21% of which are singletons, and more than 13% rests with the top ten. The time point denotes: persistent/refractory GD, antithyroid drugs over 5 years with positive TRAb. The TCR library was made from RNA that had been extracted from PBMCs in TRIzol. The sample was peripheral blood mononuclear cells (PBMCs), taken when the disease was refractory, from a patient treated with antithyroid drugs. The source of these receptors is a female donor with Graves disease.

This clonotype was seen repeatedly, ten times or more. The V call is TRBV27, the J call TRBJ1-1, with a tentative D call TRBD1 (6 bases). The CDR3 sequence is 15 residues long. Germline CDR1 reads MNHEY; CDR2 reads SMNVEV (reference sequence). Trimming removed 2 bases at V and 3 bases at J, with 13 bases between. CDR3 region: CASSLRGLADTEAFF. CDR3 nucleotide sequence: TGTGCCAGCAGTTTACGGGGGCTCGCGGACACTGAAGCTTTCTTT.

In this sample, this clonotype turned up a few times. The V and J genes are TRBV5-6 and TRBJ2-7; no reliable D call. Deletions cut 2 bases from V and 6 bases from J, with 9 bases between. The germline gives CDR1 SGHDT, CDR2 YYEEEE. The CDR3 has 12 residues. CDR3 amino acids: CASSFYRAEQYF. CDR3 bases: TGTGCCAGCAGCTTTTACCGGGCCGAGCAGTACTTC.

In this sample, this clonotype turned up many times. The gene calls are TRBV28 and TRBJ2-7; D possibly uses TRBD1 or TRBD2 (5 bases each). CDR1 and CDR2 (germline): MDHEN, SYDVKM. Trimming removed 0 bases from V and 7 bases from J, with 19 bases in between. CDR3 length equals 16 residues. In nucleotides, the CDR3 is TGTGCCAGCAGTTTATGGGAGGCAGTTAAGGGGTGGGAGCAGTACTTC. It yields the protein CASSLWEAVKGWEQYF.

A word on this clonotype: A much larger clone lies a single base off, so this may be a read error. The rearrangement joins TRBV30 to TRBJ1-4; 9 positions agree with TRBD1. Germline V gene data show CDR1 as GTSNPN and CDR2 as SVGIG (reference sequence). The CDR3 spans 15 residues. The CDR3 loop is CTWRPWGQGNEKLFF. CDR3 bases: TGTACCTGGAGACCCTGGGGACAGGGAAATGAAAAACTGTTTTTT. Full variable domain (rest looked up from reference TRBV30 and TRBJ1-4): SQTIHQWPATLVQPVGSPLSLECTVEGTSNPNLYWYRQAAGRGLQLLFYSVGIGQISSEVPQNLSASRPQDRQFILSSKKLLLSDSGFYLCTWRPWGQGNEKLFFGSGTQLSVL.

This clonotype was recorded at least ten times. This chain uses TRBV12-3 or TRBV12-4 with TRBJ1-5; 10 bases map to TRBD1. After removal of 5 bases from V and 6 bases from J, the junction contained 4 bases not matched to a gene. CDR3 length equals 14 residues. The CDR3 loop reads CASSDGTGVQPQHF. The DNA of the CDR3 is TGTGCCAGCAGTGACGGGACAGGGGTTCAGCCCCAGCATTTT.

The chain recombines TRBV6-2 or TRBV6-3 with TRBJ2-3; 7 bases are shared with TRBD2. Germline loops: CDR1 MNHEY, CDR2 SVGEGT. This CDR3 spans 17 amino acids. V gave up 5 bases and J gave up 2 bases; unmatched junction bases: 13. The CDR3 DNA reads TGTGCCAGCAGTAACTTTCAGACCGGGACTAACACAGATACGCAGTATTTT. Protein sequence: CASSNFQTGTNTDTQYF.

This clonotype has at least ten counts. The chain recombines TRBV12-3 or TRBV12-4 with TRBJ1-5; D is ambiguous. The length of the CDR3 is 13 residues. V was clipped by 3 bases and J by 9 bases, with 12 bases between them. The CDR3 coding sequence is TGTGCCAGCAGTTTGAAGGCACCAGCGCCCCAGCATTTT. Its protein is CASSLKAPAPQHF.

This sequence joins TRBV30 and TRBJ2-5, with 7 bases matching TRBD2. The ends lost 4 bases at V and 0 bases at J; junction bases unmatched: 5. The CDR3 totals 14 residues. CDR1 is GTSNPN, CDR2 SVGIG, per germline (reference sequence). The CDR3 DNA is TGTGCCTGGACAACGGGGGGACACCAAGAGACCCAGTACTTC. This sequence encodes CAWTTGGHQETQYF. The full variable domain, with the rest looked up from reference TRBV30 and TRBJ2-5, is SQTIHQWPATLVQPVGSPLSLECTVEGTSNPNLYWYRQAAGRGLQLLFYSVGIGQISSEVPQNLSASRPQDRQFILSSKKLLLSDSGFYLCAWTTGGHQETQYFGPGTRLLVL.

This clonotype appeared a few times. The V and J genes are TRBV4-2 and TRBJ2-7; perhaps TRBD1 as D (5 bases). Germline CDR1 LGHNA, CDR2 YNFKEQ. The germline V and J ends were trimmed by 0 bases and 6 bases, with 9 bases remaining between them. The CDR3 consists of 13 residues. CDR3 nucleotide sequence: TGTGCCAGCAGCCAAGATCAGGGCGGCGAGCAGTACTTC. Its translation is CASSQDQGGEQYF.

At least ten counts were recorded for this clonotype. The chain has TRBV28 and TRBJ2-5, with D perhaps assigned TRBD1 or TRBD2 (5 bases each). Germline V CDR1 and CDR2: MDHEN, SYDVKM. This CDR3 has 20 amino acids. The V end was cut by 2 bases, the J end by 1 base, with 26 bases between. CDR3 sequence reads: CASSLPVRGLGAPGQETQYF. DNA for the CDR3: TGTGCCAGCAGTTTACCCGTTCGAGGGTTAGGGGCGCCCGGCCAAGAGACCCAGTACTTC.

The chain links TRBV11-2 to TRBJ2-3; D remains ambiguous. CDR3 length equals 13 residues. Germline loops: CDR1 SGHAT, CDR2 FQNNGV. Trimming shortened V by 0 bases and J by 4 bases, and 5 bases separated the two germline ends. In DNA, the CDR3 is TGTGCCAGCAGCTTAGAGACCGCAGATACGCAGTATTTT. It codes for CASSLETADTQYF.

Ten or more counts support this clonotype. The chain is built from TRBV2 and TRBJ2-7, with 9 nucleotides matching TRBD1. The CDR3 has 14 residues. The V and J ends lost 10 bases and 3 bases, in that order; junction bases with no gene match: 10. CDR1 is SNHLY, CDR2 FYNNEI, per germline. CDR3 bases: TGTGCCACCCGATCCGGGACAGGGAACTACGAGCAGTACTTC. It specifies CATRSGTGNYEQYF.

V and J are TRBV3-1 and TRBJ2-5, with TRBD1 matching over 9 bases. The CDR3 is made up of 15 amino acids. Per the germline V gene, CDR1 is LGHDT and CDR2 is YNNKEL (reference sequence). With 5 bases clipped from V and 4 bases from J, the junction kept 8 bases outside the gene matches. In nucleotides, the CDR3 is TGTGCCAGCAGCGTCCGGGACAGGGTAATAGAGACCCAGTACTTC. This encodes CASSVRDRVIETQYF.

This clonotype was detected only once. The chain couples TRBV29-1 to TRBJ2-1; 7 bases match TRBD2. Germline loops: CDR1 SQVTM, CDR2 ANQGSEA. V was pared by 4 bases and J by 7 bases, with 4 bases of the junction left unmatched. CDR3 size: 12 residues. This CDR3 reads CSVGGGWNEQFF. The CDR3 coding sequence is TGCAGCGTTGGGGGGGGGTGGAATGAGCAGTTCTTC.

The V gene is TRBV20-1, the J gene TRBJ2-7, with D maybe TRBD2 (5 bases). V was shortened by 4 bases and J by 0 bases, with 16 bases between the two germline ends. The CDR3 is made up of 15 amino acids. The germline gives CDR1 DFQATT, CDR2 SNEGSKA (reference sequence). The CDR3 DNA is TGCAGTGCTAAGGTCCACGAGCGGCCCTCCTACGAGCAGTACTTC. Its protein product is CSAKVHERPSYEQYF.

This clonotype was seen at least ten times. This chain connects TRBV11-2 to TRBJ2-7; the match to TRBD2 covers 8 bases. The germline CDR1 and CDR2 sequences are SGHAT and FQNNGV. The CDR3 loop spans 16 amino acids. V was pared by 6 bases and J by 4 bases, with 14 bases of the junction left unmatched. CDR3 nucleotides: TGTGCCAGCAGGCAAAGTCTGGCGGGAGGCAAGTACGAGCAGTACTTC. Protein: CASRQSLAGGKYEQYF. The whole variable domain, remainder taken from reference TRBV11-2 and TRBJ2-7, is EAGVAQSPRYKIIEKRQSVAFWCNPISGHATLYWYQQILGQGPKLLIQFQNNGVVDDSQLPKDRFSAERLKGVDSTLKIQPAKLEDSAVYLCASRQSLAGGKYEQYFGPGTRLTVT.

At least ten counts were recorded for this clonotype. V gene TRBV12-3 or TRBV12-4 combines with J gene TRBJ2-5, with 9 nucleotides matching TRBD2. The CDR3 contains 14 residues. The V gene end was trimmed by 3 bases and the J gene end by 5 bases; junction bases not matched to a gene: 4. CDR3 sequence: CASSLAGGVETQYF. The CDR3, as DNA: TGTGCCAGCAGTTTGGCGGGAGGGGTGGAGACCCAGTACTTC.

About this clonotype itself: The CDR3 carries no conserved terminal phenylalanine or tryptophan, so it likely arises from a read error. The chain employs TRBV10-1 and TRBJ1-1; maybe TRBD1 (6 bases). Germline assignment: CDR1 WNHNN and CDR2 SYGVQD (reference sequence). The CDR3 spans 11 residues. V dropped 5 bases and J dropped 5 bases, with 6 bases sitting between them. The CDR3 nucleotides are TGCGCCAGCAGTAGGGGGACTGAAGCTTTCTCT. It encodes CASSRGTEAFS.

This clonotype was found a few times. This chain uses TRBV28 with TRBJ2-3; perhaps TRBD1 as D (6 bases). Germline V gene sequence: CDR1 MDHEN, CDR2 SYDVKM. V was shortened by 7 bases and J by 3 bases, with 17 bases between the two germline ends. The length of the CDR3 is 15 residues. CDR3 nucleotide sequence: TGTGCCAGCATGTATGGGGGCGCAGGGACAGATACGCAGTATTTT. The encoded protein is CASMYGGAGTDTQYF.

This clonotype was detected a few times. The junction departs from germline at one end; a sequencing error may be responsible. The chain recombines TRBV28 with TRBJ2-7; the D is unclear. The CDR3 is made up of 14 amino acids. Germline V lookup: CDR1 MDHEN, CDR2 SYDVKM. The CDR3 DNA reads TGTGCCAGCATCTTTAGGGATCGACCCTACGAGCAGTGCTTC. It yields the protein CASIFRDRPYEQCF. Combining the CDR3 with reference TRBV28 and TRBJ2-7 gives the whole variable domain DVKVTQSSRYLVKRTGEKVFLECVQDMDHENMFWYRQDPGLGLRLIYFSYDVKMKEKGDIPEGYSVSREKKERFSLILESASTNQTSMYLCASIFRDRPYEQCFGPGTRLTVT.

As to this clonotype: Just one base apart from a much larger clone, this may be a read error. V and J are TRBV6-1 and TRBJ2-6; D tentatively reads TRBD1 or TRBD2 (5 bases each). The CDR3 is 13 amino acids. Germline lookup yields CDR1 MNHNS and CDR2 SASEGT. CDR3 bases: TGTGCCTCGAGGGGTGCCGGGGCCAGCGTCCTGACTTTC. It translates to CASRGAGASVLTF.

This chain connects TRBV7-2 to TRBJ2-3; tentatively, D is TRBD2 (5 bases). CDR1 and CDR2 from the germline V gene are SGHTA and FQGNSA. With 7 bases removed from V and 0 bases from J, the gap between germline ends came to 20 bases. This CDR3 region has 17 residues. CDR3 sequence (DNA): TGTGCCAGCACCCTAGCAGGAGGCCTGCATAGCACAGATACGCAGTATTTT. Its translation is CASTLAGGLHSTDTQYF.

This clonotype has at least ten counts. The chain has TRBV7-8 and TRBJ1-5; maybe TRBD1 (5 bases). Trimming shortened V by 4 bases and J by 2 bases, and 15 bases separated the two germline ends. The CDR3 runs to 16 residues. Germline CDR1 is SGHVS and CDR2 is FQNEAQ. The CDR3, as DNA: TGTGCCAGCAGCTCCCGGGGCAGGAATGGCAATCAGCCCCAGCATTTT. It is translated as CASSSRGRNGNQPQHF.